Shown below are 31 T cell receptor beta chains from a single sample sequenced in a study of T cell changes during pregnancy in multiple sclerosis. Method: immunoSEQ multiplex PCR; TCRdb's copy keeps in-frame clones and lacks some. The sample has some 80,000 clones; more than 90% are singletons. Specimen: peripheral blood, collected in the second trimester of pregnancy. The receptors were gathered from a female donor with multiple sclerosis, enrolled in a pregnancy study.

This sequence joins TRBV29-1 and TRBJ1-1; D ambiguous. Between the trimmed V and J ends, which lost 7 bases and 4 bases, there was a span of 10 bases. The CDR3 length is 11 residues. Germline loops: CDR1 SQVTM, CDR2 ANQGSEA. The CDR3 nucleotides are TGCAGCGCCGAGATCCCCACTGAAGCTTTCTTT. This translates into CSAEIPTEAFF.

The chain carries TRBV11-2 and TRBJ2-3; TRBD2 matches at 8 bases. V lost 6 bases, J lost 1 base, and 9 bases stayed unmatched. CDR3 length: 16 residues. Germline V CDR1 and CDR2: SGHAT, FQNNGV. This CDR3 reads CASRFLAGGGTDTQYF. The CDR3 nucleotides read TGTGCCAGCAGATTCCTTGCGGGAGGCGGCACAGATACGCAGTATTTT.

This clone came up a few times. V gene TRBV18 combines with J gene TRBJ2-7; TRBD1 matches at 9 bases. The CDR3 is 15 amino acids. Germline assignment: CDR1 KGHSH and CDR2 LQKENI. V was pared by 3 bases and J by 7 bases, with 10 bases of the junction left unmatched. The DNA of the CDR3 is TGTGCCAGCTCACCGGGACAGGGTTACTACGAGGAGCAGTACTTC. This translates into CASSPGQGYYEEQYF.

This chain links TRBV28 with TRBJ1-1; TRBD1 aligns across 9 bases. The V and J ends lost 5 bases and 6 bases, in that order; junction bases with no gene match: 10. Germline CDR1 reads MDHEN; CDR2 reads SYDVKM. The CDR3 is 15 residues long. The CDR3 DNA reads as TGTGCCAGCAGTCCCACCGGGACAGGGAGCCCTGAAGCTTTCTTT. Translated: CASSPTGTGSPEAFF. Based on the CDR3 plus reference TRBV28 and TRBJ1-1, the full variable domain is DVKVTQSSRYLVKRTGEKVFLECVQDMDHENMFWYRQDPGLGLRLIYFSYDVKMKEKGDIPEGYSVSREKKERFSLILESASTNQTSMYLCASSPTGTGSPEAFFGQGTRLTVV.

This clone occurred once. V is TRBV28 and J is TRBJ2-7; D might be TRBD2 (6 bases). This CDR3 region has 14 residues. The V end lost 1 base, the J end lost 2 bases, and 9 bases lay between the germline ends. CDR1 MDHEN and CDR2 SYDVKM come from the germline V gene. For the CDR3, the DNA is TGTGCCAGCAGTTTATCCCGCGGGGCCTACGAGCAGTACTTC. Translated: CASSLSRGAYEQYF.

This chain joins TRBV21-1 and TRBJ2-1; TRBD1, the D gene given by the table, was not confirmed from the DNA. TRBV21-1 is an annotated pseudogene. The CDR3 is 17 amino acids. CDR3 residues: CASSKEGGTGVYNEQFF. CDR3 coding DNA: TGTGCCAGCAGCAAAGAGGGGGGGACAGGGGTCTACAATGAGCAGTTCTTC.

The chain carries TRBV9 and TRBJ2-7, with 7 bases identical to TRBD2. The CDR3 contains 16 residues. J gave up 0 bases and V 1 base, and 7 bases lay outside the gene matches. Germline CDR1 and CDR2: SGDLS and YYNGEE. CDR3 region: CASSVTGGAYSYEQYF. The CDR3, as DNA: TGTGCCAGCAGCGTAACGGGGGGAGCTTACTCCTACGAGCAGTACTTC.

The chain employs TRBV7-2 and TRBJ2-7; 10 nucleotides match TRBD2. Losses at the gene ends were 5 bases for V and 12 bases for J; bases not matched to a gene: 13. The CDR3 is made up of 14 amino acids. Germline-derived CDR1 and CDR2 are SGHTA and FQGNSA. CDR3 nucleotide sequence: TGTGCCAGCAGCCCTAAGGCTAGCGGGAGTGGAAGGTACTTC. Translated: CASSPKASGSGRYF.

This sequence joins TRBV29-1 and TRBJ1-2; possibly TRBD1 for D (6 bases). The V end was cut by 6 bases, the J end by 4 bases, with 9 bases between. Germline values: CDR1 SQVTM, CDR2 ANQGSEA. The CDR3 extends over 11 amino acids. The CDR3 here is CSVQGSYGYTF. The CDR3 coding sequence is TGCAGCGTACAGGGAAGCTATGGCTACACCTTC.

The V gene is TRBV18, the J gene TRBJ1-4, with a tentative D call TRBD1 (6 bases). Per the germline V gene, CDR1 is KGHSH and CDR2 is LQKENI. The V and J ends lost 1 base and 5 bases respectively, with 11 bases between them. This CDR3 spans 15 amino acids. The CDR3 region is CASSPQRTENEKLFF. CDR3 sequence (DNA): TGTGCCAGCTCACCACAACGGACAGAGAATGAAAAACTGTTTTTT.

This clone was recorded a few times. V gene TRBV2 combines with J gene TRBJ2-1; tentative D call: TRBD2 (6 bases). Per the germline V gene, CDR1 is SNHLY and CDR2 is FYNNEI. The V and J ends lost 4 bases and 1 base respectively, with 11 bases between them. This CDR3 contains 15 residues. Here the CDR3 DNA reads TGTGCCAGCAGTGCCGGGACTGTATCCTACAATGAGCAGTTCTTC. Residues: CASSAGTVSYNEQFF.

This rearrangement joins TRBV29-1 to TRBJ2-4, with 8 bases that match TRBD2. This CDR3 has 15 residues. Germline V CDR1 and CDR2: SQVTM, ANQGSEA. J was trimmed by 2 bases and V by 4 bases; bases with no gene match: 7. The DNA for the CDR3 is TGCAGCGTTGTCACCCAGCGGGAGTCCAAAAACATTCAGTACTTC. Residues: CSVVTQRESKNIQYF. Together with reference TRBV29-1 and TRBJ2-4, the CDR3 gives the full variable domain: SAVISQKPSRDICQRGTSLTIQCQVDSQVTMMFWYRQQPGQSLTLIATANQGSEATYESGFVIDKFPISRPNLTFSTLTVSNMSPEDSSIYLCSVVTQRESKNIQYFGAGTRLSVL.

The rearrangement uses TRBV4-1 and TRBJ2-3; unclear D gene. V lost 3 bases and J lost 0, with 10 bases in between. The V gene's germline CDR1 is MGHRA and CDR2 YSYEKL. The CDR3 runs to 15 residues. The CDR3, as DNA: TGCGCCAGCAGCCAGGCCAAAAGAAGCACAGATACGCAGTATTTT. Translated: CASSQAKRSTDTQYF.

The CDR3 sequence: CASRSGYGEKLFF. The CDR3 nucleotides read TGTGCCAGTAGGTCAGGGTACGGCGAAAAACTGTTTTTT. The rearrangement uses TRBV19 and TRBJ1-4; tentatively, D is TRBD1 (5 bases). Germline V gives CDR1 LNHDA, CDR2 SQIVND (reference sequence). CDR3 length equals 13 residues. Trimming removed 6 bases from V and 8 bases from J, with 13 bases in between. Using reference TRBV19 and TRBJ1-4 for the parts outside the CDR3, the full variable domain is DGGITQSPKYLFRKEGQNVTLSCEQNLNHDAMYWYRQDPGQGLRLIYYSQIVNDFQKGDIAEGYSVSREKKESFPLTVTSAQKNPTAFYLCASRSGYGEKLFFGSGTQLSVL.

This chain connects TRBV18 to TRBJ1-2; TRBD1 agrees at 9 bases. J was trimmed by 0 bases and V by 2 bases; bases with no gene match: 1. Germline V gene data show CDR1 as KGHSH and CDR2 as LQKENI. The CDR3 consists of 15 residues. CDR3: CASSPDRGANYGYTF. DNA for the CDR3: TGTGCCAGCTCACCAGACAGGGGGGCTAACTATGGCTACACCTTC.

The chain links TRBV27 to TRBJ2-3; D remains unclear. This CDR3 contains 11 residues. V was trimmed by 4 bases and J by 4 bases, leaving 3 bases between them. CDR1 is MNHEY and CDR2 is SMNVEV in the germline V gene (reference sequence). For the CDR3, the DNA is TGTGCCAGCAGTTCCGCAGATACGCAGTATTTT. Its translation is CASSSADTQYF.

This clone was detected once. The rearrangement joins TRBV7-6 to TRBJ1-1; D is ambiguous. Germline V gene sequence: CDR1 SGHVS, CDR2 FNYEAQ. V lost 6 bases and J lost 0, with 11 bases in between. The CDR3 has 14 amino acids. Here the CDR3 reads CASRTTPLNTEAFF. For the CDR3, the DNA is TGTGCCAGCAGAACGACACCTTTGAACACTGAAGCTTTCTTT.

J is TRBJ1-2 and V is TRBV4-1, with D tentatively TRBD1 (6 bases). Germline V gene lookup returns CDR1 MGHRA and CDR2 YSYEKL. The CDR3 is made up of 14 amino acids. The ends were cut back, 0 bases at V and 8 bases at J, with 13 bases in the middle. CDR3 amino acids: CASSQDLGTLGYTF. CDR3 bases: TGCGCCAGCAGCCAAGATTTAGGGACATTAGGCTACACCTTC.

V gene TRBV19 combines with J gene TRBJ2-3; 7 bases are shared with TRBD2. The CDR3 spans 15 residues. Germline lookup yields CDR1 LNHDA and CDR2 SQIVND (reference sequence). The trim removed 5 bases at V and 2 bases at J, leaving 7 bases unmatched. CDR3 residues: CASSLPGTITDTQYF. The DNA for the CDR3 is TGTGCCAGTAGTCTCCCCGGGACTATCACAGATACGCAGTATTTT.

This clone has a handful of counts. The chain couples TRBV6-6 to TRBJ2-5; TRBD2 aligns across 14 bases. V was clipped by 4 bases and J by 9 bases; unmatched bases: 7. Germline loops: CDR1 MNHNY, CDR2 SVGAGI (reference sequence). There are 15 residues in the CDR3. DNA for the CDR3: TGTGCCAGCAGTTGGGGACTAGCGGGAGTTTTGGCCCAGTACTTC. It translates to CASSWGLAGVLAQYF.

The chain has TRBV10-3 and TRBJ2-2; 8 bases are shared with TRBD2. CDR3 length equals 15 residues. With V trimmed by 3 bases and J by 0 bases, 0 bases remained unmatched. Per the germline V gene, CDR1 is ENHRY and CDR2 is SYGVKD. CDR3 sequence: CAISELAANTGELFF. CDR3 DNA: TGTGCCATCAGTGAACTAGCGGCGAACACCGGGGAGCTGTTTTTT.

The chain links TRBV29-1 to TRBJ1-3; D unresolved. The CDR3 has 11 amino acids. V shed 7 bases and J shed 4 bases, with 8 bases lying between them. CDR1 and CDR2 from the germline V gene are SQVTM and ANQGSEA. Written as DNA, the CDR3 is TGCAGCGGTAGTCTGGGAAACACCATATATTTT. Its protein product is CSGSLGNTIYF. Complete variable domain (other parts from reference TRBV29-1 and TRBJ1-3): SAVISQKPSRDICQRGTSLTIQCQVDSQVTMMFWYRQQPGQSLTLIATANQGSEATYESGFVIDKFPISRPNLTFSTLTVSNMSPEDSSIYLCSGSLGNTIYFGEGSWLTVV.

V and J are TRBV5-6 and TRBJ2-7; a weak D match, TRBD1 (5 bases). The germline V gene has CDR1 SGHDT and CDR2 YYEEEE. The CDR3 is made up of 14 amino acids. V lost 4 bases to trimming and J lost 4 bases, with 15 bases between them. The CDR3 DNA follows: TGTGCCAGCAGCCGCGGAGAAACAGGTTACGAGCAGTACTTC. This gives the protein CASSRGETGYEQYF.

The CDR3 DNA sequence: TGTGCCAGCAGTGGGAGAAGGGGGAGCTCCTACAATGAGCAGTTCTTC. This gives the protein CASSGRRGSSYNEQFF. The chain carries TRBV27 and TRBJ2-1; maybe TRBD1 (6 bases). V lost 5 bases, J lost 0 bases, and 14 bases lay in between. The CDR3 has 16 residues. CDR1 is MNHEY, CDR2 SMNVEV, per germline (reference sequence).

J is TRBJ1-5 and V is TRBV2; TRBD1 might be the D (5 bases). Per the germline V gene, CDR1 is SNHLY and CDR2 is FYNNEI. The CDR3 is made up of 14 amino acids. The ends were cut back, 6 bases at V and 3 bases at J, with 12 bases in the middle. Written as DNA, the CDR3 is TGTGCCAGCAGCTCCGACAGTACCAATCAGCCCCAGCATTTT. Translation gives CASSSDSTNQPQHF.

DNA of the CDR3: TGTGCCAGCACCCAAGACGGCGGGAGCTTTTACGAGCAGTACTTC. Amino acid sequence: CASTQDGGSFYEQYF. The chain has TRBV6-1 and TRBJ2-7, with TRBD2 matching over 7 bases. Germline CDR1 is MNHNS and CDR2 is SASEGT. V lost 7 bases and J lost 4; bases outside the gene matches: 13. This CDR3 region has 15 residues.

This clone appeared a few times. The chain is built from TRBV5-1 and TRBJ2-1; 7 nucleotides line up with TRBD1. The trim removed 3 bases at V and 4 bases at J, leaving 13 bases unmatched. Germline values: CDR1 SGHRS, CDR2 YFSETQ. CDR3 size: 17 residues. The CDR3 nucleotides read TGCGCCAGCAGCTACGGGCAGGGGGTCACCCCATACAATGAGCAGTTCTTC. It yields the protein CASSYGQGVTPYNEQFF.

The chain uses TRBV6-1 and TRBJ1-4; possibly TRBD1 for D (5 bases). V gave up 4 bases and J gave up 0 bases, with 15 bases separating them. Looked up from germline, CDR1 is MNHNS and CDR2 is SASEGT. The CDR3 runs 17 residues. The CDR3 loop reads CASSGRAGRTTNEKLFF. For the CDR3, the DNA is TGTGCCAGCAGTGGGCGCGCAGGGCGTACAACTAATGAAAAACTGTTTTTT.

The CDR3 DNA sequence: TGTGCCAGCAGTTTCCTCGATGAGCAGTTCTTC. Translated, it gives CASSFLDEQFF. The rearrangement uses TRBV27 and TRBJ2-1; no definite D call. Per germline, CDR1 MNHEY and CDR2 SMNVEV (reference sequence). Trimming cost V 3 bases and J 8 bases, with 5 bases left between them. CDR3 size: 11 residues.

The CDR3 nucleotides are TGTGCCAGCAGCGTCTTGGGCTCGCCAGATACGCAGTATTTT. Its translation: CASSVLGSPDTQYF. The rearrangement joins TRBV9 to TRBJ2-3; D gene unclear. With 2 bases removed from V and 4 bases from J, the gap between germline ends came to 11 bases. Germline CDR1 and CDR2: SGDLS and YYNGEE. The CDR3 loop spans 14 amino acids. Supplemented by reference TRBV9 and TRBJ2-3, the full variable domain reads DSGVTQTPKHLITATGQRVTLRCSPRSGDLSVYWYQQSLDQGLQFLIQYYNGEERAKGNILERFSAQQFPDLHSELNLSSLELGDSALYFCASSVLGSPDTQYFGPGTRLTVL.

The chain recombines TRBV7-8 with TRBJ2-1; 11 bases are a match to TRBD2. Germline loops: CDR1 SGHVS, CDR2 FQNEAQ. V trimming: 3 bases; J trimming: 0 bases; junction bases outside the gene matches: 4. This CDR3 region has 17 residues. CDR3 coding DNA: TGTGCCAGCAGCTTTGGACTAGCGGGTAGCTCCTACAATGAGCAGTTCTTC. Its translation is CASSFGLAGSSYNEQFF.